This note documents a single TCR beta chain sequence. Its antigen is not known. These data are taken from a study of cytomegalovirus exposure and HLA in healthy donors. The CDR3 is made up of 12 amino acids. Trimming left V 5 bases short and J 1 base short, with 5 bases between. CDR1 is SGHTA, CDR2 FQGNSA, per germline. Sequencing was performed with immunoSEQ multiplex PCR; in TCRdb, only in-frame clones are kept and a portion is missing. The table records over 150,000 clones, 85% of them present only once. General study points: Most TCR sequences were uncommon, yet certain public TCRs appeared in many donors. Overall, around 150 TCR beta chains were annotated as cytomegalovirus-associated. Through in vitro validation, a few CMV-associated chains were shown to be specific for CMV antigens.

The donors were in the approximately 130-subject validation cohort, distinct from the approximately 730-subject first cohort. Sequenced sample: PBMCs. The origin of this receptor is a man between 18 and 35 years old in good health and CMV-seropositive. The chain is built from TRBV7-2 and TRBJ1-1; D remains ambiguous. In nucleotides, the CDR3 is TGTGCCAGCAGCCAGAAGAACACTGAAGCTTTCTTT. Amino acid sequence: CASSQKNTEAFF. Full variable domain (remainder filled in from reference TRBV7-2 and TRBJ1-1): GAGVSQSPSNKVTEKGKDVELRCDPISGHTALYWYRQSLGQGLEFLIYFQGNSAPDKSGLPSDRFSAERTGGSVSTLTIQRTQQEDSAVYLCASSQKNTEAFFGQGTRLTVV.